Shown below are 12 T cell receptor beta chains from a single sample sequenced in a study of blood T cell repertoires in COVID-19. The table came from immunoSEQ multiplex PCR; TCRdb's copy has only in-frame clones and leaves some out. Seen here are some 97,000 clones, approximately 90% observed once, and the top ten hold roughly 5%. The sequencing input was peripheral blood. Every receptor here comes from a man in his forties or fifties with acute or convalescent COVID-19.

This clone was seen once. The gene calls are TRBV19 and TRBJ2-3; TRBD2 matches at 9 bases. The CDR3 runs to 17 residues. With 1 base clipped from V and 5 bases from J, the junction kept 10 bases outside the gene matches. From germline, CDR1 is LNHDA and CDR2 SQIVND (reference sequence). CDR3 bases: TGTGCCAGTAGTATAGGCGGCGTTAGCGGGAGTCGAGATACGCAGTATTTT. The encoded protein is CASSIGGVSGSRDTQYF.

V usage is TRBV5-1 and J usage is TRBJ1-4; a possible D gene is TRBD1 (6 bases). The V end was cut by 0 bases, the J end by 3 bases, with 9 bases between. The CDR3 is made up of 15 amino acids. CDR1 SGHRS and CDR2 YFSETQ come from the germline V gene. CDR3 bases: TGCGCCAGCAGCTTGGAGCGACAGGCTAATGAAAAACTGTTTTTT. Amino acid sequence: CASSLERQANEKLFF.

The genes are TRBV11-3 and TRBJ2-7, with 11 bases aligning to TRBD2. Germline-derived CDR1 and CDR2 are SGHNT and YENEEA. Unmatched junction bases numbered 5, after V lost 3 bases and J lost 4 bases. The CDR3 length is 15 residues. The CDR3 sequence: CASSLTSGIGYEQYF. CDR3 sequence (DNA): TGTGCCAGCAGCTTGACTAGCGGGATAGGGTACGAGCAGTACTTC.

The chain joins TRBV6-1 to TRBJ2-2; tentative D call: TRBD1 (6 bases). Germline CDR1 is MNHNS and CDR2 is SASEGT. V lost 6 bases and J 6 bases, leaving 8 bases between the germline ends. The CDR3 is made up of 12 amino acids. The CDR3 region has the DNA TGTGCCAGCAGCGCAGGGGCCGGGGAGCTGTTTTTT. As protein: CASSAGAGELFF.

The V gene is TRBV5-1, the J gene TRBJ2-1; D perhaps matches TRBD2 (6 bases). The CDR3 is 15 amino acids. Germline-derived CDR1 and CDR2 are SGHRS and YFSETQ. Trimming took off 0 bases at V and 4 bases at J, with 11 bases between the two ends. The CDR3 DNA follows: TGCGCCAGCAGCTTGGTTGGGACTGGGTACAATGAGCAGTTCTTC. As protein: CASSLVGTGYNEQFF.

The V call is TRBV5-4, the J call TRBJ2-5; 10 bases match TRBD1. With V trimmed by 4 bases and J by 5 bases, 8 bases remained unmatched. Looked up from germline, CDR1 is SGHNT and CDR2 is YYREEE (reference sequence). This CDR3 is built from 15 residues. The CDR3 region is CASSDGTGAWETQYF. CDR3 in DNA: TGTGCCAGCAGCGACGGGACAGGGGCATGGGAGACCCAGTACTTC.

This clone was observed a handful of times. The chain is built from TRBV6-5 and TRBJ1-3; D is perhaps TRBD1 (5 bases). The germline V gene encodes CDR1 MNHEY and CDR2 SVGAGI. The CDR3 loop spans 15 amino acids. V shed 2 bases and J shed 7 bases, with 15 bases lying between them. The CDR3 region has the DNA TGTGCCAGCAGTTACCCTACGACAGTCCGGAACACCATATATTTT. It translates to CASSYPTTVRNTIYF.

The chain carries TRBV5-1 and TRBJ2-7, with D possibly matching TRBD2 (6 bases). CDR3 length equals 14 residues. Germline values: CDR1 SGHRS, CDR2 YFSETQ. V lost 3 bases and J 5 bases, leaving 15 bases between the germline ends. CDR3 sequence (DNA): TGCGCCAGCAGCTGGGGGAATAGCGGCGACGAGCAGTACTTC. It yields the protein CASSWGNSGDEQYF.

The rearrangement joins TRBV20-1 to TRBJ1-2; 7 positions match TRBD1. Germline CDR1 DFQATT, CDR2 SNEGSKA (reference sequence). This CDR3 contains 11 residues. The J segment lost 12 bases and the V segment lost 6 bases, leaving 10 bases of the junction unmatched. DNA for the CDR3: TGCAGTGCAATGACAGGGAGTACACACACCTTC. Protein sequence: CSAMTGSTHTF.

This chain joins TRBV7-9 and TRBJ2-7; possibly TRBD2 for D (6 bases). The CDR3 is 15 amino acids. The germline V gene has CDR1 SEHNR and CDR2 FQNEAQ (reference sequence). Trimming took off 1 base at V and 6 bases at J, with 16 bases between the two ends. For the CDR3, the DNA is TGTGCCAGCAGCTTAGGAGTGACTAGTCTAGGCGAGCAGTACTTC. Translating it yields CASSLGVTSLGEQYF.

This sequence joins TRBV7-9 and TRBJ2-7, with 13 bases matching TRBD2. CDR3 size: 17 residues. In germline, CDR1 is SEHNR, CDR2 FQNEAQ (reference sequence). V gave up 1 base and J gave up 1 base; unmatched junction bases: 4. The CDR3 nucleotides are TGTGCCAGCAGCTTAGGGACTAGCGGGAGTGGGTCCTACGAGCAGTACTTC. Translation: CASSLGTSGSGSYEQYF.

V usage is TRBV24-1 and J usage is TRBJ2-2; 7 bases line up with TRBD1. Germline trimming cut 7 bases from V and 1 base from J; bases unmatched to any gene: 2. Germline CDR1 KGHDR, CDR2 SFDVKD. This CDR3 is 14 amino acids long. The CDR3 DNA is TGTGCCACCAGCCGGACAGGGAACACCGGGGAGCTGTTTTTT. Amino acid sequence: CATSRTGNTGELFF.